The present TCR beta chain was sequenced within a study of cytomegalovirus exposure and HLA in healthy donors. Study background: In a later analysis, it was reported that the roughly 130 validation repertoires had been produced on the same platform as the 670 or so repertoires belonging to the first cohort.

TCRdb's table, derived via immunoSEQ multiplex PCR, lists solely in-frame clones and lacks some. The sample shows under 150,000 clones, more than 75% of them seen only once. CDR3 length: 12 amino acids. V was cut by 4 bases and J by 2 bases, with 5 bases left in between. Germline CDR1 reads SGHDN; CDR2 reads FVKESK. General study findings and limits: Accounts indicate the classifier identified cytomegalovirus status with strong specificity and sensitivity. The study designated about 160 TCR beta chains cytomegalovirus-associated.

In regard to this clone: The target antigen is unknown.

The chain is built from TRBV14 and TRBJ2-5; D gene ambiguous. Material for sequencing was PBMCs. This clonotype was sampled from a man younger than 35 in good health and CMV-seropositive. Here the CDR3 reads CASSLFQETQYF. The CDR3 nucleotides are TGTGCCAGCAGCCTCTTTCAAGAGACCCAGTACTTC.